Listed below are T cell receptor beta chains from one sample, sequenced in a study of beta chain features in type 1 diabetes. The method was immunoSEQ multiplex PCR; TCRdb's version includes in-frame clones alone and lacks a portion of them. The sample holds roughly 610,000 clones, about a sixth seen once. The sequencing input was naive CD4+ T cells from blood. Receptor source: a man between 18 and 35 years old in good health. CDR3s include the opening cysteine and the closing phenylalanine or tryptophan. The D gene is left open where the match is weak. Some rows have no size entry. The others give once, few or many, or a class for an expanded clone.

DNA: TGTGCCAGCAGCTTTTCTAGAGGGCCCTACGAGCAGTACTTC
CDR3: CASSFSRGPYEQYF
D: NA
size: few
length: 14
J: TRBJ2-7
V: TRBV7-9

DNA: TGTGCCAGCAGCTTGAAACGACAGGTCCAAGAGACCCAGTACTTC
CDR3: CASSLKRQVQETQYF
D: NA
size: few
length: 15
J: TRBJ2-5
V: TRBV5-6

DNA: TGTGCCAGCAGCCCCCGTACAGGGGGCTTATCGTACGAGCAGTACTTC
CDR3: CASSPRTGGLSYEQYF
D: TRBD1
size: few
length: 16
J: TRBJ2-7
V: TRBV7-2

DNA: TGTGCCGCTAGGGACTCCGCAAGCTCCTACAATGAGCAGTTCTTC
CDR3: CAARDSASSYNEQFF
D: NA
size: NA
length: 15
J: TRBJ2-1
V: TRBV10-3

DNA: TGTGCCAGCCAGAACGCCAATGAGCAGTTCTTC
CDR3: CASQNANEQFF
D: NA
size: few
length: 11
J: TRBJ2-1
V: TRBV2

DNA: TGCGCCAGCAGCCGAGGACAGGGGCTCAACACCGGGGAGCTGTTTTTT
CDR3: CASSRGQGLNTGELFF
D: TRBD1
size: NA
length: 16
J: TRBJ2-2
V: TRBV4-3

DNA: TGTGCCAGCAGTTTCTACAGTAGCAATCAGCCCCAGCATTTT
CDR3: CASSFYSSNQPQHF
D: NA
size: NA
length: 14
J: TRBJ1-5
V: TRBV27

DNA: TGTGCCAGCAGAATCTGGGACAGGGGTTTTTTGGAGCTGTTTTTT
CDR3: CASRIWDRGFLELFF
D: TRBD1
size: NA
length: 15
J: TRBJ2-2
V: TRBV5-6

DNA: TGTGCCAGTAACAACGGCCCAGCCTACTCCTACAATGAGCAGTTCTTC
CDR3: CASNNGPAYSYNEQFF
D: NA
size: NA
length: 16
J: TRBJ2-1
V: TRBV19

DNA: TGTGCCAGCAAAACCCAGGACGGGACCTACGAGCAGTACTTC
CDR3: CASKTQDGTYEQYF
D: NA
size: few
length: 14
J: TRBJ2-7
V: TRBV2

DNA: TGCAGCGTTGACTCCGGGGAGCTGTTTTTT
CDR3: CSVDSGELFF
D: NA
size: few
length: 10
J: TRBJ2-2
V: TRBV29-1

DNA: TGTGCCAGCAGCGTAGGGTATCCCCCCGGGGAGCTGTTTTTT
CDR3: CASSVGYPPGELFF
D: NA
size: few
length: 14
J: TRBJ2-2
V: TRBV9

DNA: TGTGCCAGCAGCCTCCGGACAGGGGGGTATGGCTACACCTTC
CDR3: CASSLRTGGYGYTF
D: TRBD1
size: NA
length: 14
J: TRBJ1-2
V: TRBV7-2

DNA: TGCGCCAGCAGCCCAGGTGGCGGGGCGCCAGGAAACACCATATATTTT
CDR3: CASSPGGGAPGNTIYF
D: NA
size: few
length: 16
J: TRBJ1-3
V: TRBV4-3

DNA: TGTGCCACCAGCAGGGGTGGTAGCGGATCCTACGAGCAGTACTTC
CDR3: CATSRGGSGSYEQYF
D: NA
size: NA
length: 15
J: TRBJ2-7
V: TRBV15